This passage covers 11 T cell receptor beta chains from one sample sequenced in a study of metastatic and nonmetastatic thyroid tumors. TCRdb reprocessed the PCR reads via MiXCR. The sample holds 25,000 to 30,000 clones; 15% are singletons and the top ten take 15% to 18%. Not a single patient had been given any form of treatment at any point before undergoing thyroid surgery. The specimen sequenced was blood. Receptor source: a male donor with papillary thyroid cancer or a benign thyroid nodule (not recorded which). Some clones in this sample may be carry-over from other donors' samples.

This clone was seen repeatedly, ten times or more. This chain links TRBV19 with TRBJ1-2; D unclear. The CDR3 spans 16 residues. Looked up from germline, CDR1 is LNHDA and CDR2 is SQIVND (reference sequence). Trimming cost V 6 bases and J 0 bases, with 17 bases left between them. The CDR3 loop is CASSNQWAGANYGYTF. The CDR3 coding sequence is TGTGCCAGTAGCAACCAGTGGGCCGGAGCTAACTATGGCTACACCTTC. Looking up the rest from reference TRBV19 and TRBJ1-2 gives the full variable domain: DGGITQSPKYLFRKEGQNVTLSCEQNLNHDAMYWYRQDPGQGLRLIYYSQIVNDFQKGDIAEGYSVSREKKESFPLTVTSAQKNPTAFYLCASSNQWAGANYGYTFGSGTRLTVV.

This chain links TRBV14 with TRBJ2-7; TRBD1 matches at 7 bases. The CDR3 totals 15 residues. Germline V gives CDR1 SGHDN, CDR2 FVKESK. V lost 3 bases, J lost 1 base, and 6 bases stayed unmatched. The CDR3 bases are TGTGCCAGCAGCCAGCCGGCACAGGGGTCCTACGAGCAGTACTTC. This gives the protein CASSQPAQGSYEQYF. Full variable domain (remainder filled in from reference TRBV14 and TRBJ2-7): EAGVTQFPSHSVIEKGQTVTLRCDPISGHDNLYWYRRVMGKEIKFLLHFVKESKQDESGMPNNRFLAERTGGTYSTLKVQPAELEDSGVYFCASSQPAQGSYEQYFGPGTRLTVT.

This clone was picked up many times. The V gene is TRBV20-1, the J gene TRBJ2-1, with a weak D call TRBD2 (5 bases). This CDR3 is built from 13 residues. Trimming pared 2 bases from V and 7 bases from J, leaving 12 bases between. Germline lookup yields CDR1 DFQATT and CDR2 SNEGSKA (reference sequence). In DNA, the CDR3 is TGCAGTGCTAGACTAGCAAGCAGAAATGAGCAGTTCTTC. Protein sequence: CSARLASRNEQFF.

This clone was detected ten times or more. The rearrangement joins TRBV5-4 to TRBJ1-2; no clear D gene. There are 14 residues in the CDR3. V dropped 0 bases and J dropped 4 bases, with 10 bases sitting between them. Germline V gene lookup returns CDR1 SGHNT and CDR2 YYREEE (reference sequence). CDR3 DNA sequence: TGTGCCAGCAGCTTGGCGCCCGGGGTCTATGGCTACACCTTC. Its protein product is CASSLAPGVYGYTF.

In its sample, this clone was seen many times. V gene TRBV5-1 combines with J gene TRBJ1-1; TRBD1 matches at 8 bases. Losses at the gene ends were 7 bases for V and 6 bases for J; bases not matched to a gene: 11. Germline assignment: CDR1 SGHRS and CDR2 YFSETQ. The CDR3 has 14 amino acids. CDR3 protein: CASCQGAGRAEAFF. CDR3 DNA: TGCGCCAGCTGCCAGGGGGCCGGACGGGCTGAAGCTTTCTTT.

This clone has at least ten counts. V gene TRBV6-5 combines with J gene TRBJ1-3; 7 bases match TRBD1. CDR1 and CDR2 from the germline V gene are MNHEY and SVGAGI. CDR3 size: 19 residues. V lost 0 bases and J lost 0; bases outside the gene matches: 11. This CDR3 is CASSYSRQGPFSSGNTIYF. The DNA of the CDR3 is TGTGCCAGCAGTTACTCGAGACAGGGCCCCTTCTCCTCTGGAAACACCATATATTTT.

Here the CDR3 DNA reads TGCGCCAGCAGCTTAGGAAACACCGGGGAGCTGTTTTTT. Its protein product is CASSLGNTGELFF. The genes are TRBV5-1 and TRBJ2-2, with D unclear. V was trimmed by 2 bases and J by 2 bases, leaving 4 bases between them. The CDR3 covers 13 residues. Germline CDR1 SGHRS, CDR2 YFSETQ.

This clone occurred many times. The chain links TRBV12-3 or TRBV12-4 to TRBJ1-6; D is unclear. The V and J ends lost 5 bases and 7 bases respectively, with 15 bases between them. This CDR3 has 15 amino acids. CDR3 sequence (DNA): TGTGCCAGCAGTGGTGGGTTACAGCTAAATTCACCCCTCCACTTT. Amino acids: CASSGGLQLNSPLHF.

Only a few counts were recorded for this clone. V and J are TRBV6-4 and TRBJ1-6; 7 bases map to TRBD1. The ends lost 11 bases at V and 2 bases at J; junction bases unmatched: 18. The CDR3 is 18 amino acids. Germline V lookup: CDR1 MRHNA, CDR2 SNTAGT. The CDR3 nucleotides read TGTGCCCCTTTAGACGGTGACAGGGAAGGAACCTATAATTCACCCCTCCACTTT. Amino acids: CAPLDGDREGTYNSPLHF.

The chain carries TRBV5-1 and TRBJ2-3, with D perhaps TRBD1 (7 bases). The V and J ends lost 4 bases and 2 bases respectively, with 14 bases between them. CDR1 is SGHRS and CDR2 is YFSETQ in the germline V gene. This CDR3 is built from 15 residues. CDR3 amino acids: CASSQGDSLTDTQYF. The CDR3 DNA follows: TGCGCCAGCAGCCAGGGGGACTCTCTCACAGATACGCAGTATTTT.

This clone has a count of ten or more. This sequence joins TRBV6-2 or TRBV6-3 and TRBJ2-3, with 11 bases that match TRBD2. After removal of 10 bases from V and 2 bases from J, the junction contained 8 bases not matched to a gene. The CDR3 totals 15 residues. Germline V gene data show CDR1 as MNHEY and CDR2 as SVGEGT. For the CDR3, the DNA is TGTGCCATCCGACTAGCGGGATTTGTCACAGATACGCAGTATTTT. This encodes CAIRLAGFVTDTQYF.